This T cell receptor (beta chain) emerged from a study of long-term antiretroviral therapy in people with HIV. Study-level background: Sampling started about a decade before the 2015 immediate-ART recommendation. Study-level results: Subsequent to ART, diversity was augmented yet persisted below that of transplant donor controls. Dominating the repertoire at all time points were the clones that expanded before ART. Blood specimens, gathered between 2004 and 2017, were possibly obtained under older ART regimens.

Per the germline V gene, CDR1 is LGHNA and CDR2 is YSLEER. J gave up 3 bases and V 4 bases, and 18 bases lay outside the gene matches. This CDR3 is built from 19 residues. Version v3.0 of the immunoSEQ assay was performed at survey level. Measured with immunoSEQ multiplex PCR; TCRdb has only the in-frame clones, and not every one. The sample has around 26,000 clones, about 79% seen once. Comments on this clone: As yet, its antigen is unknown.

This specimen was unsorted PBMCs, taken 3 years after starting antiretroviral therapy. V gene TRBV4-3 combines with J gene TRBJ2-3; 8 positions match TRBD2. This TCR came from a man aged 45-60 years with HIV. CDR3 sequence (DNA): TGCGCCAGCAGCCTCGTGTGGGCGGGAGGTACTGAAGTGACAGATACGCAGTATTTT. The encoded protein is CASSLVWAGGTEVTDTQYF.